This T cell receptor beta chain emerged from a study of cytomegalovirus exposure and HLA in healthy donors. Study as a whole: Out of around 360 genotyped donors, about 80% belonged to the Caucasian-associated ancestry cluster.

The PCR employed 60 Vbeta primers together with 13 Jbeta primers. As processed by the authors: Later reanalysis found roughly 80 million unique TCR beta chains, around 10 million of them shared. The repertoire was sequenced with immunoSEQ multiplex PCR; TCRdb's copy has only in-frame clones and lacks some. V, J and clone size are taken as reported in that table, and D and trimming were inferred from the DNA itself. The sample shows about 160,000 clones, approximately 70% of them seen only once. In this sample, this clone turned up a few times. The antigen remains unidentified. This CDR3 region has 14 residues. The junction had 5 bases not matched to a gene; V was cut back by 8 bases and J by 1 base. From germline, CDR1 is MNHNS and CDR2 SASEGT. Study-wide findings and caveats: In most subjects, TCR beta sequences reportedly gave accurate predictions of HLA-A and HLA-B alleles.

This chain connects TRBV6-1 to TRBJ1-1; 9 nucleotides line up with TRBD1. The source material was PBMCs. The source of this sequence is a middle-aged man in good health and CMV-seropositive. The CDR3 loop reads CASGGTGPNTEAFF. The CDR3 DNA is TGTGCCAGCGGTGGGACAGGGCCGAACACTGAAGCTTTCTTT.